The 25 T cell receptor beta chains in this list originate from one sample, sequenced in a study of T cells in localized non-small cell lung cancer. The data were produced by immunoSEQ multiplex PCR, yet TCRdb's version contains in-frame clones alone and is incomplete. The data contain 15,000 to 20,000 clones, 80% to 90% of them singletons. The sample here was peripheral blood, taken before any cancer treatment. Receptors were obtained from a male donor older than 55 with stage III lung adenocarcinoma.

This clone was picked up a small number of times. V is TRBV5-1 and J is TRBJ2-1; D uncertain. Germline values: CDR1 SGHRS, CDR2 YFSETQ. V was cut by 1 base and J by 4 bases, with 12 bases left in between. This CDR3 comprises 15 residues. CDR3 sequence reads: CASSLSTQQYNEQFF. The CDR3 DNA reads as TGCGCCAGCAGCTTGTCTACCCAGCAGTACAATGAGCAGTTCTTC.

The chain uses TRBV7-3 and TRBJ2-6; TRBD1 aligns across 9 bases. Germline V gene data show CDR1 as SGHTA and CDR2 as FQGTGA. Trimming cost V 3 bases and J 3 bases; bases outside gene matches: 6. The length of the CDR3 is 17 residues. CDR3 sequence reads: CASSFTGGLGGANVLTF. CDR3 nucleotide sequence: TGTGCCAGCAGCTTCACAGGGGGCCTAGGTGGGGCCAACGTCCTGACTTTC.

The chain combines TRBV7-9 with TRBJ1-4; the match to TRBD1 covers 9 bases. Germline V gene lookup returns CDR1 SEHNR and CDR2 FQNEAQ (reference sequence). J gave up 16 bases and V 4 bases, and 7 bases lay outside the gene matches. The length of the CDR3 is 12 residues. The CDR3: CASSSTGGHRFF. CDR3 DNA sequence: TGTGCCAGCAGCTCGACAGGGGGGCATAGGTTTTTT.

V usage is TRBV27 and J usage is TRBJ2-5; TRBD1 might be the D (6 bases). Trimming cost V 4 bases and J 5 bases, with 14 bases left between them. The CDR3 contains 14 residues. Germline CDR1 MNHEY, CDR2 SMNVEV (reference sequence). The CDR3 loop reads CASSSIMGAETQYF. CDR3 nucleotides: TGTGCCAGCAGTTCCATTATGGGGGCGGAGACCCAGTACTTC.

This chain uses TRBV18 with TRBJ2-2; no firm D call. CDR3 length: 13 residues. Trimming cost V 2 bases and J 0 bases, with 1 base left between them. Germline V CDR1 and CDR2: KGHSH, LQKENI. This CDR3 is CASSPSNTGELFF. DNA for the CDR3: TGTGCCAGCTCACCATCGAACACCGGGGAGCTGTTTTTT.

This clone showed up just a few times. The V call is TRBV6-1, the J call TRBJ2-3; TRBD2 matches at 12 bases. V was clipped by 2 bases and J by 4 bases; unmatched bases: 1. The CDR3 length is 15 residues. The germline CDR1 and CDR2 sequences are MNHNS and SASEGT. CDR3 region: CASSELAGGPDTQYF. The DNA for the CDR3 is TGTGCCAGCAGTGAACTAGCGGGGGGGCCAGATACGCAGTATTTT.

This rearrangement joins TRBV5-1 to TRBJ1-2; no reliable D call. The CDR3 runs to 14 residues. CDR1 is SGHRS, CDR2 YFSETQ, per germline. Between the trimmed V and J ends, which lost 3 bases and 4 bases, there was a span of 13 bases. In nucleotides, the CDR3 is TGCGCCAGCAGCTCGGAGGAATCGGCCTATGGCTACACCTTC. Protein product: CASSSEESAYGYTF.

J is TRBJ2-7 and V is TRBV29-1; 8 bases are a match to TRBD2. The CDR3 spans 16 residues. Unmatched junction bases numbered 17, after V lost 4 bases and J lost 6 bases. Germline V gene data show CDR1 as SQVTM and CDR2 as ANQGSEA. The CDR3 DNA sequence: TGCAGCGTTGCGGGGGTGGGGTGGCGCGGGGGGACCGAGCAGTACTTC. Encoded protein: CSVAGVGWRGGTEQYF.

The chain recombines TRBV6-1 with TRBJ1-2; no firm D call. Looked up from germline, CDR1 is MNHNS and CDR2 is SASEGT. Trimming left V 7 bases short and J 4 bases short, with 10 bases between. The CDR3 is 12 amino acids. In nucleotides, the CDR3 is TGTGCCAGCACCTGGGCGGGCTATGGCTACACCTTC. This translates into CASTWAGYGYTF.

The genes are TRBV27 and TRBJ2-7; D may correspond to TRBD1 or TRBD2 (7 bases each). Trimming shortened V by 11 bases and J by 3 bases, and 14 bases separated the two germline ends. Germline CDR1 is MNHEY and CDR2 is SMNVEV (reference sequence). The CDR3 loop spans 12 amino acids. CDR3: CAPGGGIYEQYF. The CDR3 nucleotides read TGTGCCCCAGGGGGGGGGATCTACGAGCAGTACTTC.

V is TRBV2 and J is TRBJ1-5; D call uncertain. There are 13 residues in the CDR3. V was clipped by 1 base and J by 2 bases, with 3 bases between them. Germline V lookup: CDR1 SNHLY, CDR2 FYNNEI. The DNA of the CDR3 is TGTGCCAGCAGTGAAGTGGGCAATCAGCCCCAGCATTTT. As protein: CASSEVGNQPQHF.

The V call is TRBV5-6, the J call TRBJ1-1, with a weak D call TRBD1 (6 bases). Trimming shortened V by 2 bases and J by 0 bases, and 11 bases separated the two germline ends. Germline V gives CDR1 SGHDT, CDR2 YYEEEE. The CDR3 is 15 residues long. The CDR3 loop is CASSFPTGLNTEAFF. The CDR3 nucleotides are TGTGCCAGCAGCTTCCCGACAGGACTGAACACTGAAGCTTTCTTT.

DNA of the CDR3: TGTGCCAGCAGCCCCCGGTTAAGCGGGGGTTGGGAGACCCAGTACTTC. Translated, it gives CASSPRLSGGWETQYF. This chain joins TRBV7-9 and TRBJ2-5; 8 nucleotides line up with TRBD2. The CDR3 runs to 16 residues. V gave up 5 bases and J gave up 5 bases; unmatched junction bases: 13. Per the germline V gene, CDR1 is SEHNR and CDR2 is FQNEAQ (reference sequence).

The V and J genes are TRBV5-8 and TRBJ2-1; D perhaps matches TRBD1 (6 bases). This CDR3 is 15 amino acids long. The germline V and J ends were trimmed by 3 bases and 1 base, with 11 bases remaining between them. CDR1 and CDR2 (germline): SGHTS, YDEGEE. Written as DNA, the CDR3 is TGTGCCAGCAGCTCTCACGGACAGTCCTACAATGAGCAGTTCTTC. Its protein product is CASSSHGQSYNEQFF.

The chain carries TRBV5-1 and TRBJ1-2; TRBD1 agrees at 7 bases. V was clipped by 4 bases and J by 5 bases; unmatched bases: 11. The CDR3 sequence is 15 residues long. Germline CDR1 is SGHRS and CDR2 is YFSETQ. CDR3 in DNA: TGCGCCAGCAGCCTAAAAGACAGGGACCCATATGGCTACACCTTC. It codes for CASSLKDRDPYGYTF. The full variable domain, its missing parts supplied by reference TRBV5-1 and TRBJ1-2, is KAGVTQTPRYLIKTRGQQVTLSCSPISGHRSVSWYQQTPGQGLQFLFEYFSETQRNKGNFPGRFSGRQFSNSRSEMNVSTLELGDSALYLCASSLKDRDPYGYTFGSGTRLTVV.

V gene TRBV10-3 combines with J gene TRBJ2-5; D not resolved. V gave up 10 bases and J gave up 4 bases, with 16 bases separating them. Germline values: CDR1 ENHRY, CDR2 SYGVKD. The CDR3 extends over 13 amino acids. CDR3: CATTRADTETQYF. For the CDR3, the DNA is TGTGCCACCACTCGGGCAGATACAGAGACCCAGTACTTC.

This rearrangement joins TRBV5-1 to TRBJ2-3; 13 bases agree with TRBD2. The V gene's germline CDR1 is SGHRS and CDR2 YFSETQ. J lost 6 bases, V lost 4 bases, and 5 bases had no gene match. This CDR3 has 15 residues. As DNA, the CDR3 is TGCGCCAGCAGCCTAACTAGCGGGGGGGCGGATACGCAGTATTTT. Protein product: CASSLTSGGADTQYF.

The chain carries TRBV18 and TRBJ2-7, with D possibly TRBD2 on 6 matching bases. In germline, CDR1 is KGHSH, CDR2 LQKENI. Trimming cost V 4 bases and J 5 bases, with 15 bases left between them. The CDR3 totals 14 residues. The CDR3 region is CASSLGGGRDEQYF. Written as DNA, the CDR3 is TGTGCCAGCTCACTCGGGGGAGGAAGGGACGAGCAGTACTTC.

The chain employs TRBV6-1 and TRBJ2-7; TRBD1 matches at 9 bases. Germline-derived CDR1 and CDR2 are MNHNS and SASEGT. The CDR3 totals 15 residues. V lost 2 bases to trimming and J lost 2 bases; unmatched junction nucleotides: 4. The CDR3 region has the DNA TGTGCCAGCAGTGAATCCGGGACAGGGACCTACGAGCAGTACTTC. Residues: CASSESGTGTYEQYF.

The chain combines TRBV19 with TRBJ1-2, with TRBD1 matching over 8 bases. The CDR3 is made up of 13 amino acids. Trimming at V came to 5 bases and at J to 6 bases, leaving 5 bases not matched to a gene. CDR1 is LNHDA and CDR2 is SQIVND in the germline V gene (reference sequence). The CDR3 region has the DNA TGTGCCAGTAGTCAAGGACAGGGTGATGGCTACACCTTC. Translation: CASSQGQGDGYTF. Drawing the rest from reference TRBV19 and TRBJ1-2, the complete variable domain is DGGITQSPKYLFRKEGQNVTLSCEQNLNHDAMYWYRQDPGQGLRLIYYSQIVNDFQKGDIAEGYSVSREKKESFPLTVTSAQKNPTAFYLCASSQGQGDGYTFGSGTRLTVV.

The chain has TRBV11-2 and TRBJ1-1; D unresolved. Trimming removed 6 bases from V and 3 bases from J, with 11 bases in between. Per the germline V gene, CDR1 is SGHAT and CDR2 is FQNNGV. The CDR3 contains 13 residues. Here the CDR3 DNA reads TGTGCCAGCAGTCCGGATGGATACACTGAAGCTTTCTTT. This encodes CASSPDGYTEAFF.

This clone has more than one count but fewer than ten. CDR3 in amino acids: CASSLTRANSGNTIYF. The CDR3 DNA reads as TGTGCCAGCAGCTTGACGAGGGCCAACTCTGGAAACACCATATATTTT. V is TRBV5-5 and J is TRBJ1-3; D is uncertain. Germline assignment: CDR1 SGHKS and CDR2 YYEKEE (reference sequence). The CDR3 has 16 residues. V gave up 1 base and J gave up 0 bases, with 11 bases separating them.

This chain joins TRBV19 and TRBJ1-5, with D possibly matching TRBD1 (6 bases). There are 14 residues in the CDR3. Germline lookup yields CDR1 LNHDA and CDR2 SQIVND (reference sequence). V lost 5 bases, J lost 4 bases, and 12 bases lay in between. CDR3 amino acids: CASSWGDINQPQHF. The CDR3 nucleotides read TGTGCCAGTAGTTGGGGGGACATTAATCAGCCCCAGCATTTT.

This chain connects TRBV4-2 to TRBJ2-5; 9 positions agree with TRBD2. This CDR3 region has 17 residues. In germline, CDR1 is LGHNA, CDR2 YNFKEQ. V shed 0 bases, J shed 5 bases, and the junction held 10 bases outside the gene matches. The CDR3 reads CASSQDVSGGLGETQYF. The DNA of the CDR3 is TGTGCCAGCAGCCAAGATGTTAGCGGGGGCCTTGGGGAGACCCAGTACTTC.

This sequence joins TRBV5-1 and TRBJ2-7, with TRBD1 matching over 9 bases. The V segment lost 3 bases and the J segment 5 bases; nucleotides outside the gene matches: 0. This CDR3 has 12 amino acids. CDR1 is SGHRS, CDR2 YFSETQ, per germline. CDR3 bases: TGCGCCAGCAGCTACAGGGGGCACGAGCAGTACTTC. It specifies CASSYRGHEQYF.